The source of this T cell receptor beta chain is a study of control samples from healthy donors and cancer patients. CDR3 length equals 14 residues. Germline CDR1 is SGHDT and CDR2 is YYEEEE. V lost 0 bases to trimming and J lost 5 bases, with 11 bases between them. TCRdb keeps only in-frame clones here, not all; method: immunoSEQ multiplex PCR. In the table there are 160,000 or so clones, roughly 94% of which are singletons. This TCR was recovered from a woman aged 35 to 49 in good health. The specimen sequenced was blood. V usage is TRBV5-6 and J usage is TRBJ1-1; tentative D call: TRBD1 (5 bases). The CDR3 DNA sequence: TGTGCCAGCAGCTTGGGACGTAGGGGAACTGAAGCTTTCTTT. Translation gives CASSLGRRGTEAFF.